The sequence of this T cell receptor (beta chain) was determined in a study of CD8 T cells in ankylosing spondylitis. The study, taken as a whole, reports: Past studies reported some motif variants in reactive arthritis synovial fluid and blood. Within ankylosing spondylitis blood, a TCR beta motif made up of roughly eight highly homologous variants appeared to be characteristic.

In its sample, this clonotype was seen many times. Its matching antigen is unknown. In making TCR beta libraries, quantitative 5'-RACE with molecular barcodes was used. TCRdb called the 5' RACE reads again in MiXCR, with one record for every CDR3 protein. The sample carries hundreds of thousands of distinct CDR3 sequences, 20% to 30% recorded once. Material for sequencing was blood, either unsorted or a sorted T cell fraction (not recorded which). This TCR was sampled from a male donor with ankylosing spondylitis.

Written as DNA, the CDR3 is TGTGCCAGCAGCCTCGGAGCCTACAATGAGCAGTTCTTC. This gives the protein CASSLGAYNEQFF. The V call is TRBV12-3 or TRBV12-4, the J call TRBJ2-1; D gene ambiguous. This CDR3 comprises 13 residues. Deletions cut 6 bases from V and 2 bases from J, with 8 bases between.